This TCR beta chain was identified in a study of blood T cell repertoires in COVID-19. Study information: Specimens from acute and convalescent COVID-19 originated in the United States, Italy and Spain. Sources were T cells, B-cell-depleted T cells, or PBMCs; the material itself was cDNA or gDNA.

Under the authors' procedure: Amplification with reference gene primers provided the estimates of nucleated cell counts. The assay was immunoSEQ multiplex PCR, and TCRdb's table has in-frame clones only and misses some. From that table come the V and J calls and clone size; the DNA was used to work out D and trimming. The sample consists of 130,000 to 150,000 clones, roughly 90% of them appearing once. Germline V gene sequence: CDR1 SGHTA, CDR2 FQGNSA. The CDR3 sequence is 18 residues long. V trimming: 7 bases; J trimming: 3 bases; junction bases outside the gene matches: 14. Sample: peripheral blood. The chain recombines TRBV7-2 with TRBJ2-7; 14 bases align to TRBD2. This clonotype was obtained from a human donor in a cohort sampled during active COVID-19. This CDR3 reads CASTLLILGTSGGYEQYF. CDR3 DNA sequence: TGTGCCAGCACCCTTCTAATCCTCGGGACTAGCGGGGGCTACGAGCAGTACTTC.